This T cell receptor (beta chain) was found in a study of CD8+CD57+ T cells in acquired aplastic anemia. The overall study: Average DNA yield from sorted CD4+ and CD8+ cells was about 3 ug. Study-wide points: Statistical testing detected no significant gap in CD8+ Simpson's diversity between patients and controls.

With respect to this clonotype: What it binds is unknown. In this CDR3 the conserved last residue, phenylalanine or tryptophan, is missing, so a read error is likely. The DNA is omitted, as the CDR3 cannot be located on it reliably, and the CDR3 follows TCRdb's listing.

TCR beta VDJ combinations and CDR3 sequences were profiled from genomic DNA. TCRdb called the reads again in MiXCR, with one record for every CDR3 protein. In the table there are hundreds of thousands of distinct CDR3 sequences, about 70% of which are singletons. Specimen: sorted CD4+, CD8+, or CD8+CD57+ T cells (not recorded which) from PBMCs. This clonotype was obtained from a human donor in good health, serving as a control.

The CDR3: CASNRDRGEKFS. The chain carries TRBV7-2 and TRBJ2-1; TRBD1 is the table's D call, not checked against the DNA. From its first to its last residue, the CDR3 has 12 amino acids. CDR1 SGHTA and CDR2 FQGNSA come from the germline V gene.